Listed below are T cell receptor beta chains from one sample, sequenced in a study of blood T cell repertoires in COVID-19. Generated by immunoSEQ multiplex PCR, the TCRdb table keeps only in-frame clones and is missing some. The sample yields about 360,000 clones, more than 75% seen once. Source material: peripheral blood. The source is a human donor with acute or convalescent COVID-19. The donor label of this sample is uncertain. Both conserved end residues are part of each CDR3. The order of the fields is clone size, J gene, V gene, CDR3 protein. Clone size is not always given. Where it is, it says once, few, many or a class for expanded clones.

>NA|TRBJ1-6|TRBV14
CASKSGTFYNSPLHF
>NA|TRBJ1-1|TRBV5-5
CASSGGGGTEAFF
>NA|TRBJ2-7|TRBV6-6
CASSPSGRTGQNEQYF
>NA|TRBJ1-2|TRBV5-1
CASSSGDFGYTF
>NA|TRBJ1-1|TRBV3-1/TRBV3-2
CASSHQTGNTEAFF
>few|TRBJ2-7|TRBV6-5
CASSFLITVLYEQYF
>NA|TRBJ2-5|TRBV5-1
CASSLAQLAGHKETQYF
>once|TRBJ1-1|TRBV6-5
CASSPRDRLKTEAFF
>NA|TRBJ1-4|TRBV9
CASSVGGQGGEKLFF
>NA|TRBJ2-1|TRBV6-1
CASSEGGGSNEQFF
>NA|TRBJ2-7|TRBV3-1/TRBV3-2
CASSQVFNRDRGNHEQYF
>NA|TRBJ2-5|TRBV12-3/TRBV12-4
CASSLGLAGTQYF
>NA|TRBJ1-6|TRBV7-8
CASSLAPRTGVSPLHF
>NA|TRBJ2-7|TRBV2
CASGSGLRYEQYF
>NA|TRBJ1-3|TRBV7-2
CASSFFRDTIYF
>NA|TRBJ2-7|TRBV5-5
CASSFTGGGYEQYF
>NA|TRBJ1-1|TRBV9
CASSVGTGGFKMNTEAFF
>NA|TRBJ2-7|TRBV27
CASSLSGGPVTYEQYF
>NA|TRBJ1-1|TRBV12-3/TRBV12-4
CASRLTGNTEAFF
>NA|TRBJ2-2|TRBV9
CASSARIAGGPTGELFF